The rows below give T cell receptor beta chains drawn from one sample of a study of blood T cells in healthy people across ages. Via MiXCR, TCRdb re-called the 5' RACE reads, giving one row per CDR3 protein. This sample has 1.5 million to 2 million distinct CDR3 sequences; around 42% occur once, and the top ten carry under 30%. The sequenced material came from blood. Receptor source: a human donor in good health. Each CDR3 is given with its conserved first and last residue. D genes are given only for firm matches. Where a row states a size, it is once, few, many or the class of an expanded clone; other rows omit it.

cdr3_nt | cdr3_aa | v_call | clone_size | cdr3_length | d_call | j_call
TGTGCCAGCAGTTGGGGGATGGGCGGAAACACAGATACGCAGTATTTT | CASSWGMGGNTDTQYF | TRBV6-2/TRBV6-3 | few | 16 | - | TRBJ2-3
TGCAGTGCTAGAGACCCGGGGCTAATCTATGGCTACACCTTC | CSARDPGLIYGYTF | TRBV20-1 | - | 14 | - | TRBJ1-2
TGCAGTGCAAAACAGGATTACGAGCAGTACTTC | CSAKQDYEQYF | TRBV20-1 | few | 11 | - | TRBJ2-7
TGTGCCAGCAGCCATGACGGGGGGGTCAGGAAACTGTTTTTT | CASSHDGGVRKLFF | TRBV7-9 | - | 14 | - | TRBJ1-4
TGTGCCAGCAGCTTAGCGACCCTCAATGAGCAGTACTTC | CASSLATLNEQYF | TRBV7-9 | few | 13 | - | TRBJ2-4
TGCAGTGCTGAACCGGTGAGCGGGAGCACAGATACGCAGTATTTT | CSAEPVSGSTDTQYF | TRBV20-1 | once | 15 | - | TRBJ2-3
TGTGCCAGCAGCTCGTCTCCGGCCAAGCGGATGGATACGCAGTATTTT | CASSSSPAKRMDTQYF | TRBV7-3 | - | 16 | - | TRBJ2-3
TGCAGTGCTAGGTCCAGCGGGATGAGCTCCTACAATGAGCAGTTCTTC | CSARSSGMSSYNEQFF | TRBV20-1 | - | 16 | TRBD2 | TRBJ2-1
TGCGCCAGCAGCGTTAGCGGGGGGGCAGATACGCAGTATTTT | CASSVSGGADTQYF | TRBV5-1 | - | 14 | TRBD2 | TRBJ2-3
TGCAGTGCTAGAGGAGCGACAGGCTCCCCTCGCTACGAGCAGTACTTC | CSARGATGSPRYEQYF | TRBV20-1 | few | 16 | - | TRBJ2-7
TGTGCCAGCAGCCCACGAGCCCGACTAGCGGGGAGCACAGATACGCAGTATTTT | CASSPRARLAGSTDTQYF | TRBV7-2 | few | 18 | TRBD2 | TRBJ2-3
TGTGCCAGCAGCTTGTCCCCAGGGGTAGTCAACGAGCAGTACTTC | CASSLSPGVVNEQYF | TRBV5-5 | few | 15 | - | TRBJ2-7
TGTGCCAGCAGCTATACCGAGCAGTACTTC | CASSYTEQYF | TRBV2 | few | 10 | - | TRBJ2-7
TGTGCCAGCAGTTTCTCTATGGGACAGGGAAGCCTAAACACCATATATTTT | CASSFSMGQGSLNTIYF | TRBV28 | few | 17 | TRBD1 | TRBJ1-3
TGTGCCAGCAGCCTATTTCCGGGACAGGGTACTACGAGGCAGTACTTC | CASSLFPGQGTTRQYF | TRBV7-2 | - | 16 | TRBD1 | TRBJ2-7
TGCGCCAGCAGCTTGGATGGGGGTCTGGAAGGCTACACCTTC | CASSLDGGLEGYTF | TRBV5-1 | few | 14 | - | TRBJ1-2
TGCGCCAGCAGCTTGGTTGGCAGGGGATACGAGCAGTACTTC | CASSLVGRGYEQYF | TRBV5-1 | many | 14 | - | TRBJ2-7
TGCGCCAGCAGCGCTAGCCAGACCCAGTACTTC | CASSASQTQYF | TRBV5-1 | - | 11 | - | TRBJ2-5
TGTGCCAGCAGCGATACGATGGTTACGGAAGGCTACACCTTC | CASSDTMVTEGYTF | TRBV7-2 | few | 14 | - | TRBJ1-2
TGTGCCAGCAGCTTTGGGGTTATACAGGGGAGACAAGAGACCCAGTACTTC | CASSFGVIQGRQETQYF | TRBV11-2 | few | 17 | TRBD1 | TRBJ2-5
TGCAGTGCTTCGGTCCTGAGCTCCTATAATTCACCCCTCCACTTT | CSASVLSSYNSPLHF | TRBV20-1 | - | 15 | - | TRBJ1-6
TGTGCCATCACGGGGGGTGGAAACACCATATATTTT | CAITGGGNTIYF | TRBV10-3 | - | 12 | - | TRBJ1-3
TGCAGTGCCGGAACGGGGGACAGGGCAAATGAAAAACTGTTTTTT | CSAGTGDRANEKLFF | TRBV20-1 | - | 15 | TRBD1 | TRBJ1-4
TGTGCCAGCAGACCAGGGTTTGCGCACGAGCAGTTCTTC | CASRPGFAHEQFF | TRBV28 | - | 13 | - | TRBJ2-1
TGCGCCAGCAGCCAAGCCGGACAGAAAAACATTCAGTACTTC | CASSQAGQKNIQYF | TRBV4-1 | many | 14 | - | TRBJ2-4
TGTGCCAGCAGCTTAATTGAGTCGGAGATCCCCCTGGGTGGCTACACCTTC | CASSLIESEIPLGGYTF | TRBV7-8 | - | 17 | - | TRBJ1-2
TGCGGCGGAGACGTAGCGGGGGTTAGGAATGAGCAGTTCTTC | CGGDVAGVRNEQFF | TRBV29-1 | - | 14 | TRBD2 | TRBJ2-1